These 5 T cell receptor beta chains were sequenced from one sample in a study of T cells after yellow fever vaccination. Each CDR3 protein gets one entry after TCRdb re-called the 5' RACE reads with MiXCR. The sample lists hundreds of thousands of distinct CDR3 sequences; 17% were seen once. The specimen comprised PBMCs, sampled about 5 days after the first yellow fever vaccination. These receptors came from a young man who received the YFV17D yellow fever vaccine.

V gene TRBV4-3 combines with J gene TRBJ2-2; the match to TRBD2 covers 8 bases. Germline CDR1 is LGHNA and CDR2 is YSLEER. V lost 4 bases and J lost 3; bases outside the gene matches: 13. The CDR3 extends over 18 amino acids. The CDR3 coding sequence is TGCGCCAGCAGCCGCGGGACCGGGGGGGGTGCAGACACCGGGGAGCTGTTTTTT. Amino acids: CASSRGTGGGADTGELFF.

The table lists this clonotype with a few counts. The rearrangement uses TRBV14 and TRBJ2-1; the D gene is possibly TRBD1 (5 bases). This CDR3 is 14 amino acids long. The V end was cut by 4 bases, the J end by 4 bases, with 11 bases between. Germline assignment: CDR1 SGHDN and CDR2 FVKESK. The CDR3 nucleotides read TGTGCCAGCAGCCCCGACAGCTGGTACAATGAGCAGTTCTTC. Protein product: CASSPDSWYNEQFF.

This clonotype was seen at least ten times. The chain employs TRBV9 and TRBJ1-2, with 12 bases lining up with TRBD1. From germline, CDR1 is SGDLS and CDR2 YYNGEE. J lost 7 bases, V lost 4 bases, and 5 bases had no gene match. There are 14 residues in the CDR3. DNA of the CDR3: TGTGCCAGCAGCTACGGGACAGGGGGCACTGGCTACACCTTC. It is translated as CASSYGTGGTGYTF.

V and J are TRBV7-2 and TRBJ2-5; 8 positions agree with TRBD1. CDR1 is SGHTA and CDR2 is FQGNSA in the germline V gene. With V trimmed by 5 bases and J by 4 bases, 6 bases remained unmatched. The CDR3 is made up of 14 amino acids. The CDR3 spells CASSRGTGAETQYF. As DNA, the CDR3 is TGTGCCAGCAGCCGAGGGACAGGCGCAGAGACCCAGTACTTC.

V and J are TRBV10-3 and TRBJ1-4; TRBD1 matches 7 bases. CDR3 length equals 16 residues. The germline CDR1 and CDR2 sequences are ENHRY and SYGVKD. Trimming took 0 bases from V and 2 from J; bases not matched to a gene: 3. The CDR3 protein is CAISESGGGTNEKLFF. The CDR3, as DNA: TGTGCCATCAGTGAGTCAGGAGGGGGCACTAATGAAAAACTGTTTTTT.